These T cell receptor beta chains were read from a single sample in a study of OX40 agonist ivuxolimab in advanced cancers. Measured with immunoSEQ multiplex PCR; TCRdb has only the in-frame clones, and not every one. The sample has under 95,000 clones, about 90% seen once. The material was CD4+ or CD8+ T cells sorted from blood, obtained in a trial of the OX40 agonist ivuxolimab. These receptors were obtained from an adult with an advanced solid tumor such as melanoma, head and neck, liver or kidney cancer. CDR3s include the opening cysteine and the closing phenylalanine or tryptophan. The D gene is left open where the match is weak. The size of a clone is reported for some rows only, either as once, few or many, or as a class for expanded clones.

clone_size cdr3_length j_call d_call v_call cdr3_aa cdr3_nt
. 10 TRBJ2-7 . TRBV2 CASRGFEQYF TGTGCCAGCAGGGGGTTCGAGCAGTACTTC
once 12 TRBJ2-7 . TRBV12-5 CASGATFYEQYF TGTGCTAGTGGGGCTACCTTCTACGAGCAGTACTTC
few 14 TRBJ1-5 . TRBV7-8 CASSSRESDQPQHF TGTGCCAGCAGCTCCAGGGAGAGTGATCAGCCCCAGCATTTT
. 14 TRBJ2-7 . TRBV5-1 CASSLAEGMGEQYF TGCGCCAGCAGCTTGGCAGAGGGGATGGGCGAGCAGTACTTC
. 14 TRBJ1-1 TRBD1 TRBV14 CASSTGGAYTEAFF TGTGCCAGCAGCACAGGGGGGGCTTACACTGAAGCTTTCTTT
. 16 TRBJ2-3 TRBD2 TRBV27 CASSGTRTSLPDTQYF TGTGCCAGCAGCGGGACCCGGACTAGCCTGCCAGATACGCAGTATTTT
. 13 TRBJ2-1 . TRBV25-1 CASSDLEVNEQFF TGTGCCAGCAGTGATCTGGAGGTAAATGAGCAGTTCTTC
. 17 TRBJ2-1 TRBD2 TRBV2 CASSGRVAGGNYNEQFF TGTGCCAGCAGTGGACGCGTAGCGGGAGGAAACTACAATGAGCAGTTCTTC
. 16 TRBJ2-3 TRBD2 TRBV10-1 CASSELAGGSTDTQYF TGCGCCAGCAGTGAACTAGCGGGGGGAAGCACAGATACGCAGTATTTT
few 12 TRBJ1-2 . TRBV6-1 CASSERGFGYTF TGTGCCAGCAGTGAAAGGGGTTTTGGCTACACCTTC
once 14 TRBJ2-7 TRBD1 TRBV5-1 CASSNTGTGYEQYF TGCGCCAGCAGCAACACCGGGACAGGGTACGAGCAGTACTTC
. 14 TRBJ2-7 . TRBV14 CASSQEVRTGEQYF TGTGCCAGCAGCCAAGAGGTCAGGACCGGGGAGCAGTACTTC
. 16 TRBJ2-3 TRBD2 TRBV18 CASSPRLAGATDTQYF TGTGCCAGCTCACCACGCCTAGCGGGAGCGACCGATACGCAGTATTTT
. 13 TRBJ2-1 . TRBV10-1 CASSGPGVNEQFF TGCGCCAGCAGTGGCCCAGGGGTGAATGAGCAGTTCTTC